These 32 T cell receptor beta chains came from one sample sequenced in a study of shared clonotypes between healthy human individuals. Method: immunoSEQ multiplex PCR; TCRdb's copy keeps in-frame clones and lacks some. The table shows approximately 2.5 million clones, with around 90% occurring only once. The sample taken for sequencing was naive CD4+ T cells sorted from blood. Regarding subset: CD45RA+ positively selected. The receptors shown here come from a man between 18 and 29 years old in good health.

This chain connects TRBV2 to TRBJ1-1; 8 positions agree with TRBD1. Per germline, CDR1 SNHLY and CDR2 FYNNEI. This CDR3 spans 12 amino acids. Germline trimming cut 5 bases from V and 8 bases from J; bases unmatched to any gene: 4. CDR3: CASSTDRGEAFF. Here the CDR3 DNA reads TGTGCCAGCAGTACCGACAGGGGCGAAGCTTTCTTT.

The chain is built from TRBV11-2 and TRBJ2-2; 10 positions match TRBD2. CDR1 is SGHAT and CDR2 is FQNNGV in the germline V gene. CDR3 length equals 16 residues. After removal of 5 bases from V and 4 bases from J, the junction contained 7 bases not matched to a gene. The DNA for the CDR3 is TGTGCCAGCAGCAGGGGGCTAGCGGGGGTCACCGGGGAGCTGTTTTTT. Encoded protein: CASSRGLAGVTGELFF.

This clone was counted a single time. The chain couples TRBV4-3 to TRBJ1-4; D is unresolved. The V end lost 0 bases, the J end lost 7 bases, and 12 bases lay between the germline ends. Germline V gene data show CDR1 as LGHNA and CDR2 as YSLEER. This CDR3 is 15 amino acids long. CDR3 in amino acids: CASSQDPGKGEKLFF. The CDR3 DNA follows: TGCGCCAGCAGCCAAGATCCCGGGAAGGGTGAAAAACTGTTTTTT.

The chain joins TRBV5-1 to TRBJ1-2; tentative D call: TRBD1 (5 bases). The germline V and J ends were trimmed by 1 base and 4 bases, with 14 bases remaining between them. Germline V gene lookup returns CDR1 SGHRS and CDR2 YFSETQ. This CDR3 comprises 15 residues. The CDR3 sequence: CASSLQGSEAYGYTF. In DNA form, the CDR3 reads TGCGCCAGCAGCTTGCAGGGTTCGGAGGCCTATGGCTACACCTTC.

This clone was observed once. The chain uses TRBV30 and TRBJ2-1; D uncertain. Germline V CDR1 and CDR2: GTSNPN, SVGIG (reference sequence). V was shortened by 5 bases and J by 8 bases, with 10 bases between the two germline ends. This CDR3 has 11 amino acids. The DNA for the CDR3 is TGTGCCTGGTCAAGCTATGATGAGCAGTTCTTC. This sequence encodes CAWSSYDEQFF. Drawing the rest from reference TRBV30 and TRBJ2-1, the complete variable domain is SQTIHQWPATLVQPVGSPLSLECTVEGTSNPNLYWYRQAAGRGLQLLFYSVGIGQISSEVPQNLSASRPQDRQFILSSKKLLLSDSGFYLCAWSSYDEQFFGPGTRLTVL.

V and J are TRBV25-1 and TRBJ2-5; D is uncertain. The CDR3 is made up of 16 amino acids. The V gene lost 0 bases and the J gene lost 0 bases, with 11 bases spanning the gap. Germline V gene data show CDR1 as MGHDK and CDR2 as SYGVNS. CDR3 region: CASSEYGQVDQETQYF. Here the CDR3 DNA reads TGTGCCAGCAGTGAATATGGCCAGGTAGACCAAGAGACCCAGTACTTC.

CDR3 residues: CASSQDYGEAVGELFF. The CDR3 nucleotides are TGTGCCAGCAGCCAAGATTACGGGGAGGCGGTCGGGGAGCTGTTTTTT. This chain links TRBV4-2 with TRBJ2-2, with D tentatively TRBD2 (6 bases). V was clipped by 0 bases and J by 7 bases, with 15 bases between them. Germline V CDR1 and CDR2: LGHNA, YNFKEQ. The CDR3 runs 16 residues.

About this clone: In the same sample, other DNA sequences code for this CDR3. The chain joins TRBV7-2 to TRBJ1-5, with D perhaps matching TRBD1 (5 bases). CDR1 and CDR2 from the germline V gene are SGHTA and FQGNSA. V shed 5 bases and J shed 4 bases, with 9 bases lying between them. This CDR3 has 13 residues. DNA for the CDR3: TGTGCCAGCAGCACCGGGGGGAATCAGCCCCAGCATTTT. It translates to CASSTGGNQPQHF.

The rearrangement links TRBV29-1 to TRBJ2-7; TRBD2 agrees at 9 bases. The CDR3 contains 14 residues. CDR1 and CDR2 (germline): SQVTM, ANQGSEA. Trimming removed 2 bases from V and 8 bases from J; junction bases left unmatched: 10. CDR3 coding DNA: TGCAGCGTTGAATCATCATTAGCGGGAGCAAAGCAGTACTTC. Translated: CSVESSLAGAKQYF.

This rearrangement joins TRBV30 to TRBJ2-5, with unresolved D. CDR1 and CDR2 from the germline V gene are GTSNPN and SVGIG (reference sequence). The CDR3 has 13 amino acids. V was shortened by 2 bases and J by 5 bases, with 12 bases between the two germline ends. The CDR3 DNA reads TGTGCCTGGAGTTCCATCCAGAGGGAGACCCAGTACTTC. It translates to CAWSSIQRETQYF. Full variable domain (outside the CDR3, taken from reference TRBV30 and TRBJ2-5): SQTIHQWPATLVQPVGSPLSLECTVEGTSNPNLYWYRQAAGRGLQLLFYSVGIGQISSEVPQNLSASRPQDRQFILSSKKLLLSDSGFYLCAWSSIQRETQYFGPGTRLLVL.

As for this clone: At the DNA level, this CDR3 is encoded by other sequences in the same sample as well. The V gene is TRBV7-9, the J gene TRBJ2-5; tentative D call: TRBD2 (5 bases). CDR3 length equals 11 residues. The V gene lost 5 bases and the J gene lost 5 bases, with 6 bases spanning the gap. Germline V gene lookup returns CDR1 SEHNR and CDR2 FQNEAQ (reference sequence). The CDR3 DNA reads TGTGCCAGCAGCCCGGGGGAGACCCAGTACTTC. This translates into CASSPGETQYF.

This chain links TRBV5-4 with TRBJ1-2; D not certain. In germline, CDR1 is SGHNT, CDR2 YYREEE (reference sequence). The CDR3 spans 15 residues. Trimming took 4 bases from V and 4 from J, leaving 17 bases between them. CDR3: CASSLPGNKVYGYTF. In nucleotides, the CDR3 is TGTGCCAGCAGCCTTCCTGGGAATAAGGTCTATGGCTACACCTTC.

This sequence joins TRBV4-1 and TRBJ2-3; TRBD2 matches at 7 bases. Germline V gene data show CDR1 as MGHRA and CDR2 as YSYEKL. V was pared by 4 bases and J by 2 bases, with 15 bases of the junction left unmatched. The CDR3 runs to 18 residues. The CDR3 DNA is TGCGCCAGCAGCCGAGGAGAGCGGGGCACAACTTTCACAGATACGCAGTATTTT. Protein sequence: CASSRGERGTTFTDTQYF.

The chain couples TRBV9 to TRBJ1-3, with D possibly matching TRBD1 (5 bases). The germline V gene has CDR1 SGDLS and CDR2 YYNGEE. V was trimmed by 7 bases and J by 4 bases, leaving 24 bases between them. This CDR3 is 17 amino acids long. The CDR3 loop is CASGYPHGTRGGNTIYF. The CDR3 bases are TGTGCCAGCGGCTACCCGCACGGGACCCGAGGGGGAAACACCATATATTTT. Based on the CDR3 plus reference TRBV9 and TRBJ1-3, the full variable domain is DSGVTQTPKHLITATGQRVTLRCSPRSGDLSVYWYQQSLDQGLQFLIQYYNGEERAKGNILERFSAQQFPDLHSELNLSSLELGDSALYFCASGYPHGTRGGNTIYFGEGSWLTVV.

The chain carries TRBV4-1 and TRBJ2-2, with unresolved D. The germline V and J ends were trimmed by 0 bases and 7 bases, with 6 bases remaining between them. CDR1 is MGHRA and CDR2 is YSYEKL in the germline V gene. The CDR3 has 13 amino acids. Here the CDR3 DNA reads TGCGCCAGCAGCCAAGATCAGGACGGGGAGCTGTTTTTT. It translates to CASSQDQDGELFF.

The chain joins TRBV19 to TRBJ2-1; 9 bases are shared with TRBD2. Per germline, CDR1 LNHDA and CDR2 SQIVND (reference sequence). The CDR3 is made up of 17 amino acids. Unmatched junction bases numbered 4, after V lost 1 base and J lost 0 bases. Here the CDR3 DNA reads TGTGCCAGTAGTATAGTCGATAGCGGGAGCTCCTACAATGAGCAGTTCTTC. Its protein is CASSIVDSGSSYNEQFF.

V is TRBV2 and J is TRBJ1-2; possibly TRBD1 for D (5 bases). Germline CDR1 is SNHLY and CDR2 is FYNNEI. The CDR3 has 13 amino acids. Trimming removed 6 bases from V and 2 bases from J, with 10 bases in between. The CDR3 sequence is CASSEDKNYGYTF. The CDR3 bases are TGTGCCAGCAGCGAGGACAAGAACTATGGCTACACCTTC.

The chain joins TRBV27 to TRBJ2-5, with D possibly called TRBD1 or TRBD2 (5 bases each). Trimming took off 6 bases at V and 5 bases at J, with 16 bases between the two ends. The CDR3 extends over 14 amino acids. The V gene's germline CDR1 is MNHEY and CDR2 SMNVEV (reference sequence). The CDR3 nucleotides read TGTGCCAGCAGGACCACGGGACGCCGGGAGACCCAGTACTTC. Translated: CASRTTGRRETQYF.

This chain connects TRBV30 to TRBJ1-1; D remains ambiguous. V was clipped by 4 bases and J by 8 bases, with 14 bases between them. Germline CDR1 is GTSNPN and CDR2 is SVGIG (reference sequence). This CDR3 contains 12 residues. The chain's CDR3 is CAWIAGKREAFF. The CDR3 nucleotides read TGTGCCTGGATAGCGGGGAAAAGGGAAGCTTTCTTT. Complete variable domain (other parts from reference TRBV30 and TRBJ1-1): SQTIHQWPATLVQPVGSPLSLECTVEGTSNPNLYWYRQAAGRGLQLLFYSVGIGQISSEVPQNLSASRPQDRQFILSSKKLLLSDSGFYLCAWIAGKREAFFGQGTRLTVV.

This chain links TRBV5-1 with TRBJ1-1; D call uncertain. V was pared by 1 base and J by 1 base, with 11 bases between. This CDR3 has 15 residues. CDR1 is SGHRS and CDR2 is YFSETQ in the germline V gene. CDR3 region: CASSLIGYTNTEAFF. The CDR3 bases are TGCGCCAGCAGCTTGATTGGATACACGAACACTGAAGCTTTCTTT.

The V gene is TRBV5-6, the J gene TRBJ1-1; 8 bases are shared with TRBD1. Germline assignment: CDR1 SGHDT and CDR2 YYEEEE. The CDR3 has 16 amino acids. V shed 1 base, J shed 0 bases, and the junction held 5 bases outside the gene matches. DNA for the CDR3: TGTGCCAGCAGCTTGAGGACAGGGCGTTTGAACACTGAAGCTTTCTTT. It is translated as CASSLRTGRLNTEAFF.

CDR3 sequence: CASSLTRGGGEAFF. DNA for the CDR3: TGTGCCAGCAGCTTAACGAGGGGCGGGGGCGAAGCTTTCTTT. The chain combines TRBV7-9 with TRBJ1-1, with a possible D match to TRBD1 (6 bases). The CDR3 has 14 residues. Between the trimmed V and J ends, which lost 2 bases and 8 bases, there was a span of 15 bases. Germline loops: CDR1 SEHNR, CDR2 FQNEAQ (reference sequence).

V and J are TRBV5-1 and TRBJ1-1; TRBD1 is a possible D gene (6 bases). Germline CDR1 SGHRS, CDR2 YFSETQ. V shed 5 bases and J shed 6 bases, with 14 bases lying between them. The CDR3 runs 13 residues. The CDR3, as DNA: TGCGCCAGCAGTCCGGGACACCTCCCTGAAGCTTTCTTT. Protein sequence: CASSPGHLPEAFF.

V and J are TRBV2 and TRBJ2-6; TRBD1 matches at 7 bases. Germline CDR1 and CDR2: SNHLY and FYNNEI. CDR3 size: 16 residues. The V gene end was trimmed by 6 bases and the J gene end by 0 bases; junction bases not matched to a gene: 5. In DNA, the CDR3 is TGTGCCAGCAGCGCCGACAGGGTCTCTGGGGCCAACGTCCTGACTTTC. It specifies CASSADRVSGANVLTF.

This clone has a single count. The CDR3 coding sequence is TGTGCCATCAGTGACGACCGGGAGACCCAGTACTTC. Translating gives CAISDDRETQYF. This chain joins TRBV10-3 and TRBJ2-5; D uncertain. Germline V gene lookup returns CDR1 ENHRY and CDR2 SYGVKD. The CDR3 spans 12 residues. With 3 bases removed from V and 5 bases from J, the gap between germline ends came to 7 bases.

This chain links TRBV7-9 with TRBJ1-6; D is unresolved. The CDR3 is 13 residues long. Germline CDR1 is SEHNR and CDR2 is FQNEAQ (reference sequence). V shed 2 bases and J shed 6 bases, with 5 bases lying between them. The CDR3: CASSLRGNSPLHF. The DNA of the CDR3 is TGTGCCAGCAGCTTACGGGGTAATTCACCCCTCCACTTT.

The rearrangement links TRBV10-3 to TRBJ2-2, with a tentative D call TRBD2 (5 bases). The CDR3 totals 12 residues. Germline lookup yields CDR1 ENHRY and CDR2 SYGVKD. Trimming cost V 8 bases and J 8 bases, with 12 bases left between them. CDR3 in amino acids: CAIASLSGELFF. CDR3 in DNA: TGTGCCATCGCTAGCCTGTCTGGGGAGCTGTTTTTT.

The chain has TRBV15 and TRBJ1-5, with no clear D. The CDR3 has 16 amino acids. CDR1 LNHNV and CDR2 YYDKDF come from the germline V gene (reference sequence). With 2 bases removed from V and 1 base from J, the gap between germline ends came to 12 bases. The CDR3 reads CATSRTGPRSNQPQHF. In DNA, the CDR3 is TGTGCCACCAGCAGAACCGGGCCCCGAAGCAATCAGCCCCAGCATTTT. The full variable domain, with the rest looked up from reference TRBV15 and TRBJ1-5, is DAMVIQNPRYQVTQFGKPVTLSCSQTLNHNVMYWYQQKSSQAPKLLFHYYDKDFNNEADTPDNFQSRRPNTSFCFLDIRSPGLGDTAMYLCATSRTGPRSNQPQHFGDGTRLSIL.

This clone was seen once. In DNA, the CDR3 is TGTGCCAGCTCACCCCCAGGTGGCGGGCACTACGAGCAGTACTTC. Its translation is CASSPPGGGHYEQYF. The J gene is TRBJ2-7, the V gene TRBV18, with TRBD2 as a possible D gene (5 bases). The length of the CDR3 is 15 residues. CDR1 and CDR2 from the germline V gene are KGHSH and LQKENI. The V end lost 3 bases, the J end lost 3 bases, and 15 bases lay between the germline ends.

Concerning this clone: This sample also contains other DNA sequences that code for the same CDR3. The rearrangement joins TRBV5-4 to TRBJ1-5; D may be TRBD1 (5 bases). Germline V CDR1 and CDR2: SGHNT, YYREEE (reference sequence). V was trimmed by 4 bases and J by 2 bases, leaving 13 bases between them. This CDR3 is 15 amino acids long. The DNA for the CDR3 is TGTGCCAGCAGCCTCGGGGGAAGCGGCAATCAGCCCCAGCATTTT. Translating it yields CASSLGGSGNQPQHF.

This CDR3 is CASRSDLGTGDINYGYTF. In nucleotides, the CDR3 is TGCGCCAGCAGATCTGATCTTGGGACAGGAGATATTAACTATGGCTACACCTTC. The chain couples TRBV4-3 to TRBJ1-2; 8 nucleotides agree with TRBD1. Looked up from germline, CDR1 is LGHNA and CDR2 is YSLEER. This CDR3 comprises 18 residues. V shed 6 bases and J 1 base; nucleotides not matched to a gene: 16.

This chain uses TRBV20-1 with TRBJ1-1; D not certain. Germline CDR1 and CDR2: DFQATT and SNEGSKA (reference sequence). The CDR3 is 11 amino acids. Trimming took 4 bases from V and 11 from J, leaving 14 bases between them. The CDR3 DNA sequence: TGCAGTGCTACGCGGCAGGTTTCGGCTTTCTTT. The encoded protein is CSATRQVSAFF.